A single sample is the source of the 6 T cell receptor beta chains below, sequenced in a study of blood T cell repertoires in COVID-19. The table came from immunoSEQ multiplex PCR; TCRdb's copy has only in-frame clones and leaves some out. The profile shows roughly 200,000 clones, about 90% of them singletons. Source material: peripheral blood. The receptors derive from a man aged 18 to 30 with active or convalescent COVID-19.

The rearrangement uses TRBV6-4 and TRBJ1-1; D unresolved. V lost 3 bases and J 4 bases, leaving 15 bases between the germline ends. The CDR3 spans 15 residues. CDR1 and CDR2 from the germline V gene are MRHNA and SNTAGT. The CDR3 nucleotides are TGTGCCAGCAGTGAAAGCGCAACGGTAGGCACTGAAGCTTTCTTT. Its translation is CASSESATVGTEAFF.

This sequence joins TRBV5-1 and TRBJ1-1; the D is unclear. Germline V CDR1 and CDR2: SGHRS, YFSETQ. The CDR3 has 14 residues. Between the trimmed V and J ends, which lost 1 base and 6 bases, there was a span of 13 bases. The CDR3: CASSLSQTKSEAFF. Written as DNA, the CDR3 is TGCGCCAGCAGCTTGAGTCAGACTAAATCTGAAGCTTTCTTT.

The chain is built from TRBV12-3 or TRBV12-4 and TRBJ1-5; 10 positions match TRBD1. The CDR3 has 13 residues. V shed 9 bases, J shed 4 bases, and the junction held 3 bases outside the gene matches. The CDR3 region has the DNA TGTGCCAGTGGACAGGGGGTGAATCAGCCCCAGCATTTT. The encoded protein is CASGQGVNQPQHF.

V is TRBV12-5 and J is TRBJ1-3; D not certain. Germline V gene lookup returns CDR1 LGHNT and CDR2 FRNRAP. V lost 2 bases, J lost 2 bases, and 4 bases lay in between. The CDR3 length is 13 residues. The CDR3 DNA reads TGTGCTAGTGGTTTGCGTCCTGGAAACACCATATATTTT. The encoded protein is CASGLRPGNTIYF.

This sequence joins TRBV5-4 and TRBJ1-1; 7 bases agree with TRBD1. CDR1 is SGHNT and CDR2 is YYREEE in the germline V gene (reference sequence). V dropped 4 bases and J dropped 1; count of bases not matched to a gene: 4. This CDR3 has 14 amino acids. The CDR3 nucleotides are TGTGCCAGCAGCGTCACAGGGGAGAACACTGAAGCTTTCTTT. It encodes CASSVTGENTEAFF.

The chain uses TRBV6-5 and TRBJ2-2; TRBD1 matches at 7 bases. Trimming took 6 bases from V and 7 from J; bases not matched to a gene: 11. The CDR3 consists of 15 residues. The germline CDR1 and CDR2 sequences are MNHEY and SVGAGI. CDR3 loop: CASRKGQSQVGELFF. The CDR3, as DNA: TGTGCCAGCAGAAAGGGACAGTCTCAAGTCGGGGAGCTGTTTTTT.